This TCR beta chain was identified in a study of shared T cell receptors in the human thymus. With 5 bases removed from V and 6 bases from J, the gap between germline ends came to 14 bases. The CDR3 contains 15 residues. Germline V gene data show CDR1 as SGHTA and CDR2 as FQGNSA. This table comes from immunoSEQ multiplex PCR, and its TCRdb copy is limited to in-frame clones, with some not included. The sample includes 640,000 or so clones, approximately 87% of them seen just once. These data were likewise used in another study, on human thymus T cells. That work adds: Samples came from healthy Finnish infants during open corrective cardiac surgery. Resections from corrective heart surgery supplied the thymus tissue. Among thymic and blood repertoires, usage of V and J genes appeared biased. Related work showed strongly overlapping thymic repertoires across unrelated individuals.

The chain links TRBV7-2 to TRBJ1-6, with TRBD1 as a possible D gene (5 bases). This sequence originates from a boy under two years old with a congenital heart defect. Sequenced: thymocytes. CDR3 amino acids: CASSGTGLANSPLHF. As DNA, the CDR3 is TGTGCCAGCAGCGGGACTGGACTAGCTAATTCACCCCTCCACTTT.